The subject of this entry is one T cell receptor beta chain. The antigen is not known. This sample was taken from a study of T cell responses to AZD1222 COVID-19 vaccine. Study-wide findings and caveats: Seropositive status at baseline applied to only five or six AZD1222 recipients. The study found vaccine-associated CD4 TCRs spanning spike, dominant at 160-218 and 743-854.

V lost 4 bases, J lost 7 bases, and 14 bases lay in between. The V gene's germline CDR1 is MNHEY and CDR2 SMNVEV (reference sequence). This CDR3 is 15 amino acids long. The protocol was immunoSEQ multiplex PCR, while the TCRdb copy is restricted to in-frame clones and leaves out a portion. The sample consists of 57,000 or so clones, around three quarters of them appearing once. This receptor was obtained from an adult who received the AZD1222 COVID-19 vaccine. The V gene is TRBV27, the J gene TRBJ1-6, with D maybe TRBD1 (6 bases). The source material was peripheral blood, sampled 28 days after the second AZD1222 dose. The CDR3: CASSYAGAGNSPLHF. The CDR3 coding sequence is TGTGCCAGCAGTTATGCGGGGGCGGGCAATTCACCCCTCCACTTT.